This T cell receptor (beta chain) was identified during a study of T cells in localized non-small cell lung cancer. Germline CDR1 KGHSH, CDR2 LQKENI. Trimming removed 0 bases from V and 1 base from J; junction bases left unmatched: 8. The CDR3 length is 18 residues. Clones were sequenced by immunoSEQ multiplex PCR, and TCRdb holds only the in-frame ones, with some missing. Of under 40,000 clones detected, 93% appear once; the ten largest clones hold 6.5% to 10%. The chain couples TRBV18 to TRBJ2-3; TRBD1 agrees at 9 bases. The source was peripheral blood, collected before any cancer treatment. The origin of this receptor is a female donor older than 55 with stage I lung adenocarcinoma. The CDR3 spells CASSPPRTGVDRTDTQYF. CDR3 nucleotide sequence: TGTGCCAGCTCACCACCGAGGACAGGGGTCGATCGCACAGATACGCAGTATTTT.